This TCR beta chain is drawn from a study of post-analysis software for immune sequencing data. Across the whole study: The study covered relapsing-remitting, secondary progressive and progressive-relapsing courses of multiple sclerosis.

This clonotype came up a few times. What it binds is not known. Unique molecular identifiers tagged the TCR beta cDNA libraries. A single record per CDR3 protein comes from TCRdb applying MiXCR to the PCR reads. This sample has about 820,000 distinct CDR3 sequences; about 57% occur once, and the top ten carry 4.6%. This CDR3 contains 15 residues. Per germline, CDR1 MNHEY and CDR2 SMNVEV (reference sequence). V shed 4 bases and J 1 base; nucleotides not matched to a gene: 4. Overall study results and limits: When patients were compared with controls, four to six TRBV segments were more frequent, TRBV5-6, TRBV5-1 and TRBV20-1 among them. Samples made in the same batch grouped tightly together by F measure.

V is TRBV27 and J is TRBJ1-1, with 9 bases lining up with TRBD1. This clonotype originated in a girl aged 10-17 years with multiple sclerosis. The sample taken for sequencing was blood. This chain's CDR3 is CASSYPGQGNTEAFF. The DNA for the CDR3 is TGTGCCAGCAGTTATCCGGGACAGGGGAACACTGAAGCTTTCTTT.